These 10 T cell receptor beta chains were all obtained from the same sample, sequenced in a study of CD8+CD57+ T cells in acquired aplastic anemia. Genomic DNA acted as the template from which TCR beta VDJ combination and CDR3 sequence profiling were carried out. TCRdb reanalysed the reads using MiXCR and keeps one entry per CDR3 protein. This table holds roughly 500,000 distinct CDR3 sequences, about a third found once. In patients chosen for sequencing, flow cytometry had shown CD8+CD57+ cell expansion. Sequenced material: sorted CD4+, CD8+, or CD8+CD57+ T cells (not recorded which) from PBMCs. The source of these receptors is a human donor with aplastic anemia.

This clonotype has at least ten counts. The V and J genes are TRBV27 and TRBJ2-7, with 8 bases fitting TRBD1. The CDR3 contains 13 residues. The germline gives CDR1 MNHEY, CDR2 SMNVEV (reference sequence). J was trimmed by 5 bases and V by 7 bases; bases with no gene match: 7. CDR3 protein: CASTKDRAHEQYF. DNA of the CDR3: TGTGCCAGCACCAAGGACAGGGCCCACGAGCAGTACTTC.

The J gene is TRBJ1-5, the V gene TRBV7-4, with 11 bases lining up with TRBD1. The CDR3 has 17 amino acids. J lost 8 bases, V lost 1 base, and 10 bases had no gene match. CDR1 is SGHVT, CDR2 SQSDAQ, per germline. The chain's CDR3 is CASSLGTGTGGVEPQHF. The CDR3, as DNA: TGTGCCAGCAGCTTAGGCACCGGGACAGGGGGTGTGGAGCCCCAGCATTTT.

The CDR3 here is CASGTSGDLYGYTF. Here the CDR3 DNA reads TGTGCCAGCGGGACGAGTGGGGACCTCTATGGCTACACCTTC. V gene TRBV6-2 or TRBV6-3 combines with J gene TRBJ1-2, with D perhaps TRBD1 (5 bases). Germline V gene lookup returns CDR1 MNHEY and CDR2 SVGEGT. The CDR3 totals 14 residues. V was shortened by 8 bases and J by 4 bases, with 17 bases between the two germline ends.

There are a few counts of this clonotype. The V gene is TRBV5-1, the J gene TRBJ1-1; D remains unclear. The germline gives CDR1 SGHRS, CDR2 YFSETQ. The CDR3 is 13 residues long. Trimming pared 0 bases from V and 3 bases from J, leaving 6 bases between. The CDR3 bases are TGCGCCAGCAGCTTGGTGGCAGACACTGAAGCTTTCTTT. Translating gives CASSLVADTEAFF.

In DNA, the CDR3 is TGTGCCAGCAGCTCGTTCGTGCAGGGAGCCTACGAGCAGTACTTC. Residues: CASSSFVQGAYEQYF. The chain carries TRBV5-5 and TRBJ2-7; perhaps D is TRBD1 or TRBD2 (5 bases each). From germline, CDR1 is SGHKS and CDR2 YYEKEE (reference sequence). The V end was cut by 3 bases, the J end by 2 bases, with 15 bases between. This CDR3 is 15 amino acids long.

For the CDR3, the DNA is TGCGCCAGCAGCTTGGGACAGGGGGCGAAGGGAGAGACCCAGTACTTC. Translated: CASSLGQGAKGETQYF. The rearrangement uses TRBV5-1 and TRBJ2-5; 10 bases fit TRBD1. V shed 0 bases, J shed 4 bases, and the junction held 6 bases outside the gene matches. Germline values: CDR1 SGHRS, CDR2 YFSETQ. The CDR3 has 16 amino acids.

This clonotype has ten or more counts. The chain carries TRBV30 and TRBJ1-6; D may be TRBD1 (6 bases). This CDR3 is 12 amino acids long. V was pared by 3 bases and J by 10 bases, with 10 bases between. Per germline, CDR1 GTSNPN and CDR2 SVGIG (reference sequence). This CDR3 is CAWRQGGSPLHF. CDR3 in DNA: TGTGCCTGGAGACAGGGAGGCTCACCCCTCCACTTT.

Details on this clonotype: The junction departs from the called germline gene at one end, perhaps through a read error. The chain uses TRBV2 and TRBJ2-4, with a weak D call TRBD1 (5 bases). The germline gives CDR1 SNHLY, CDR2 FYNNEI. The CDR3 runs to 14 residues. CDR3 amino acids: CASSDRVAKNVQYF. The CDR3 nucleotides are TGTGCCAGCAGTGACAGGGTTGCCAAAAACGTTCAGTACTTC.

V and J are TRBV10-3 and TRBJ1-2, with D perhaps TRBD1 (5 bases). This CDR3 region has 12 residues. Trimming took 10 bases from V and 8 from J, leaving 17 bases between them. From germline, CDR1 is ENHRY and CDR2 SYGVKD. The DNA of the CDR3 is TGTGCCAGCGAGGGGTCCGTGGTCGGCTACACCTTC. This encodes CASEGSVVGYTF.

This clonotype was seen more than once but under ten times. Relative to the germline gene, one junction end is altered; a read error may explain this. The rearrangement links TRBV14 to TRBJ2-7; a weak D match, TRBD2 (7 bases). This CDR3 is 16 amino acids long. Germline CDR1 SGHDN, CDR2 FVKESK. DNA of the CDR3: TGTGCCAGCAGCCAAGGGGGAGTGGGGGGGCAGGCCGCTCAGCACTTC. The encoded protein is CASSQGGVGGQAAQHF.